The 21 T cell receptor beta chains below were found in one sample sequenced in a study of T cell responses to AZD1222 COVID-19 vaccine (dated by TCRdb to the early 2020s). The sample's time point label, decoded: about 28 days (+/-7) after the second vaccine dose. Libraries were made using the immunoSEQ multiplex PCR assay. As stored in TCRdb, this immuneACCESS dataset retains in-frame rearrangements with V and J assigned. A fraction of the clones does not appear; measured against another copy, unresolved V genes explain less than half of the discrepancy, and the remainder lacks a known reason. The sample includes about 25,000 clones, with around 87% observed a single time. 34% of the sample rests with the top ten. The specimen was peripheral blood, collected 28 days after the second AZD1222 dose. The receptors were gathered from an adult who received the AZD1222 COVID-19 vaccine.

This rearrangement joins TRBV11-2 to TRBJ2-5; possible D gene TRBD2, 5 bases. Per germline, CDR1 SGHAT and CDR2 FQNNGV. Trimming removed 3 bases at V and 5 bases at J, with 13 bases between. CDR3 size: 14 residues. The CDR3 sequence: CASSFSPRRETQYF. CDR3 coding DNA: TGTGCCAGCAGCTTCAGCCCTAGGAGGGAGACCCAGTACTTC.

The chain carries TRBV6-2 or TRBV6-3 and TRBJ2-7; possible D gene TRBD1, 6 bases. The CDR3 sequence is 15 residues long. Trimming pared 5 bases from V and 1 base from J, leaving 15 bases between. Germline CDR1 and CDR2: MNHEY and SVGEGT. CDR3 loop: CASSPRGQPSYEQYF. CDR3 DNA sequence: TGTGCCAGCAGTCCCAGGGGCCAGCCTTCCTACGAGCAGTACTTC.

The table lists this clone with a count of one. The V and J genes are TRBV27 and TRBJ2-1, with D perhaps being TRBD1 or TRBD2 (5 bases each). Trimming cost V 5 bases and J 7 bases, with 18 bases left between them. This CDR3 has 15 amino acids. CDR1 and CDR2 from the germline V gene are MNHEY and SMNVEV (reference sequence). CDR3 DNA sequence: TGTGCCAGCAGTCCGGACATCCTACTAGTAAATGAGCAGTTCTTC. As protein: CASSPDILLVNEQFF.

The chain carries TRBV5-1 and TRBJ2-1; weak D call: TRBD2 (6 bases). V lost 2 bases and J 0 bases, leaving 12 bases between the germline ends. This CDR3 comprises 16 residues. Germline-derived CDR1 and CDR2 are SGHRS and YFSETQ. The DNA for the CDR3 is TGCGCCAGCAGCTTACTACCTAGCGCCTCCTACAATGAGCAGTTCTTC. Translating it yields CASSLLPSASYNEQFF. Complete variable domain (other parts from reference TRBV5-1 and TRBJ2-1): KAGVTQTPRYLIKTRGQQVTLSCSPISGHRSVSWYQQTPGQGLQFLFEYFSETQRNKGNFPGRFSGRQFSNSRSEMNVSTLELGDSALYLCASSLLPSASYNEQFFGPGTRLTVL.

The gene calls are TRBV28 and TRBJ2-7, with 9 bases lining up with TRBD2. The CDR3 spans 15 residues. In germline, CDR1 is MDHEN, CDR2 SYDVKM. The junction had 5 bases not matched to a gene; V was cut back by 5 bases and J by 0 bases. CDR3 amino acids: CASSPLAGFSYEQYF. CDR3 nucleotides: TGTGCCAGCAGTCCCCTAGCGGGGTTCTCCTACGAGCAGTACTTC.

The chain couples TRBV28 to TRBJ2-5; D call uncertain. From germline, CDR1 is MDHEN and CDR2 SYDVKM. This CDR3 region has 11 residues. V gave up 6 bases and J gave up 7 bases, with 9 bases separating them. Here the CDR3 DNA reads TGTGCCAGCAGCCCCTCGAGGACCCAGTACTTC. It yields the protein CASSPSRTQYF.

The chain links TRBV19 to TRBJ1-4, with D perhaps matching TRBD1 (5 bases). The CDR3 sequence is 14 residues long. V was shortened by 6 bases and J by 4 bases, with 12 bases between the two germline ends. Per germline, CDR1 LNHDA and CDR2 SQIVND (reference sequence). The chain's CDR3 is CASSKGRINEKLFF. The CDR3 DNA reads as TGTGCCAGTAGCAAGGGACGGATTAATGAAAAACTGTTTTTT.

V usage is TRBV6-2 or TRBV6-3 and J usage is TRBJ1-5; the D is unclear. Germline values: CDR1 MNHEY, CDR2 SVGEGT. With 5 bases removed from V and 0 bases from J, the gap between germline ends came to 8 bases. The CDR3 consists of 14 residues. CDR3 sequence reads: CASSDQDSNQPQHF. The CDR3 DNA reads as TGTGCCAGCAGTGATCAGGATAGCAATCAGCCCCAGCATTTT.

The genes are TRBV5-8 and TRBJ1-1; D might be TRBD1 (5 bases). CDR3 length equals 13 residues. Per the germline V gene, CDR1 is SGHTS and CDR2 is YDEGEE. Deletions cut 1 base from V and 10 bases from J, with 14 bases between. The CDR3 region is CASSLRGATSAFF. DNA for the CDR3: TGTGCCAGCAGCTTGCGAGGGGCTACGTCAGCTTTCTTT.

The table lists this clone with a count of one. The V call is TRBV11-1, the J call TRBJ2-7, with 10 positions matching TRBD1. The CDR3 length is 14 residues. The ends lost 5 bases at V and 4 bases at J; junction bases unmatched: 5. Germline V gives CDR1 SGHAT, CDR2 FQDESV (reference sequence). CDR3 amino acids: CASSRDRGEYEQYF. Written as DNA, the CDR3 is TGTGCCAGCAGCCGGGACAGGGGAGAATACGAGCAGTACTTC. The variable domain in full, completed from reference TRBV11-1 and TRBJ2-7, reads EAEVAQSPRYKITEKSQAVAFWCDPISGHATLYWYRQILGQGPELLVQFQDESVVDDSQLPKDRFSAERLKGVDSTLKIQPAELGDSAMYLCASSRDRGEYEQYFGPGTRLTVT.

Relative to its sample, this clone is medium-sized. The CDR3 DNA sequence: TGTGCCAGCAGCCCCTTGGGGGACCAGCCCCAGCATTTT. Protein: CASSPLGDQPQHF. The chain joins TRBV3-1 (or the pseudogene TRBV3-2) to TRBJ1-5, with D tentatively TRBD1 (5 bases). Trimming took off 4 bases at V and 7 bases at J, with 11 bases between the two ends. The CDR3 sequence is 13 residues long. In germline, CDR1 is LGHDT, CDR2 YNNKEL (reference sequence).

The chain joins TRBV7-6 to TRBJ2-7; D may be TRBD2 (6 bases). The V end lost 5 bases, the J end lost 2 bases, and 13 bases lay between the germline ends. Per the germline V gene, CDR1 is SGHVS and CDR2 is FNYEAQ. The CDR3 covers 14 residues. This CDR3 is CASSPTGGPYEQYF. CDR3 DNA sequence: TGTGCCAGCAGCCCGACCGGGGGTCCCTACGAGCAGTACTTC.

The chain joins TRBV6-4 to TRBJ2-3; 12 bases align to TRBD2. In germline, CDR1 is MRHNA, CDR2 SNTAGT. The trim removed 4 bases at V and 4 bases at J, leaving 3 bases unmatched. The CDR3 is 15 amino acids. CDR3 protein: CASSVGLAGPDTQYF. CDR3 coding DNA: TGTGCCAGCAGTGTTGGACTAGCGGGACCAGATACGCAGTATTTT.

Regarding this clone: Other DNA variants within this sample encode the same CDR3. J is TRBJ2-7 and V is TRBV28; D not certain. The CDR3 runs to 11 residues. V dropped 3 bases and J dropped 4 bases, with 4 bases sitting between them. Germline CDR1 reads MDHEN; CDR2 reads SYDVKM. CDR3 bases: TGTGCCAGCAGTTTGGCGTACGAGCAGTACTTC. Protein sequence: CASSLAYEQYF.

The sample holds one count of this clone. This rearrangement joins TRBV29-1 to TRBJ2-3; D might be TRBD2 (6 bases). This CDR3 contains 13 residues. Germline loops: CDR1 SQVTM, CDR2 ANQGSEA. The germline V and J ends were trimmed by 7 bases and 3 bases, with 14 bases remaining between them. CDR3 sequence (DNA): TGCAGCGCCGGGACTCCGGGGACAGATACGCAGTATTTT. Its protein is CSAGTPGTDTQYF.

V usage is TRBV9 and J usage is TRBJ1-6; D unresolved. CDR1 is SGDLS, CDR2 YYNGEE, per germline. Trimming removed 0 bases from V and 3 bases from J, with 7 bases in between. This CDR3 is built from 15 residues. CDR3 loop: CASSVGLGYNSPLHF. In nucleotides, the CDR3 is TGTGCCAGCAGCGTAGGCCTGGGCTATAATTCACCCCTCCACTTT.

This clone was seen a handful of times. V usage is TRBV28 and J usage is TRBJ1-4; TRBD1 aligns across 7 bases. V shed 2 bases, J shed 4 bases, and the junction held 4 bases outside the gene matches. The germline V gene encodes CDR1 MDHEN and CDR2 SYDVKM. The CDR3 totals 15 residues. The CDR3 DNA reads as TGTGCCAGCAGTTTAAACAGGGGCGTTAATGAAAAACTGTTTTTT. It yields the protein CASSLNRGVNEKLFF.

The chain combines TRBV6-5 with TRBJ2-7; maybe TRBD1 (5 bases). This CDR3 has 11 amino acids. Trimming cost V 10 bases and J 3 bases, with 10 bases left between them. CDR1 is MNHEY, CDR2 SVGAGI, per germline. The CDR3 bases are TGTGCCATCAGGGTCTTCTACGAGCAGTACTTC. The encoded protein is CAIRVFYEQYF.

The rearrangement links TRBV28 to TRBJ2-7; D unclear. The CDR3 contains 12 residues. Trimming cost V 2 bases and J 4 bases, with 6 bases left between them. Per germline, CDR1 MDHEN and CDR2 SYDVKM. CDR3 loop: CASSLGSYEQYF. In nucleotides, the CDR3 is TGTGCCAGCAGTTTAGGGTCGTACGAGCAGTACTTC.

This clone was found once. V gene TRBV3-1 (or the pseudogene TRBV3-2) combines with J gene TRBJ1-1, with D possibly being TRBD1 (6 bases). CDR1 and CDR2 from the germline V gene are LGHDT and YNNKEL (reference sequence). The V and J ends lost 5 bases and 4 bases respectively, with 8 bases between them. This CDR3 is 12 amino acids long. The CDR3 region is CASSRGGTEAFF. The CDR3 nucleotides read TGTGCCAGCAGCAGGGGGGGCACTGAAGCTTTCTTT.

This clone was observed once. CDR3 bases: TGTGCCAGCAGTTACACGAAAGAGACCCAGTACTTC. Amino acids: CASSYTKETQYF. The chain employs TRBV6-5 and TRBJ2-5; D remains ambiguous. The V gene lost 2 bases and the J gene lost 3 bases, with 4 bases spanning the gap. Germline CDR1 is MNHEY and CDR2 is SVGAGI. This CDR3 spans 12 amino acids.